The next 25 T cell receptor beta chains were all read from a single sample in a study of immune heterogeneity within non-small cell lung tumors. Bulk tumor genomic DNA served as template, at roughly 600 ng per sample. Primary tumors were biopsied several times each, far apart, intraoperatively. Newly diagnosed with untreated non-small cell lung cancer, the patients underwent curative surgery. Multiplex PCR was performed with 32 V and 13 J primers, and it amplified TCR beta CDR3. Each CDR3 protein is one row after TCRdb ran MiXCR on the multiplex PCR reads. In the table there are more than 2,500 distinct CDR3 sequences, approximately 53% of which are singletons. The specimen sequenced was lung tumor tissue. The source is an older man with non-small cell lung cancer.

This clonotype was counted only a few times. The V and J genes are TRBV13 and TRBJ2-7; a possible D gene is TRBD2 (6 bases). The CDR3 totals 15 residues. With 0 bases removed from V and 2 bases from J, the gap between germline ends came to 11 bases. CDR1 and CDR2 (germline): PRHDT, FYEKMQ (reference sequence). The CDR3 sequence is CASSLGTEGTYEQYF. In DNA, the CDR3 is TGTGCCAGCAGCTTAGGGACGGAGGGGACCTACGAGCAGTACTTC. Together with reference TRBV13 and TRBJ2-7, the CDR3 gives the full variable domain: AAGVIQSPRHLIKEKRETATLKCYPIPRHDTVYWYQQGPGQDPQFLISFYEKMQSDKGSIPDRFSAQQFSDYHSELNMSSLELGDSALYFCASSLGTEGTYEQYFGPGTRLTVT.

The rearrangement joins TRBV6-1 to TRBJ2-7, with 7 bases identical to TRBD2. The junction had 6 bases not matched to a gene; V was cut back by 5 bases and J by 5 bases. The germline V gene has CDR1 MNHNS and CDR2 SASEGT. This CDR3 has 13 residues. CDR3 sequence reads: CASSLTSAHEQYF. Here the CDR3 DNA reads TGTGCCAGCAGTCTCACTAGCGCCCACGAGCAGTACTTC.

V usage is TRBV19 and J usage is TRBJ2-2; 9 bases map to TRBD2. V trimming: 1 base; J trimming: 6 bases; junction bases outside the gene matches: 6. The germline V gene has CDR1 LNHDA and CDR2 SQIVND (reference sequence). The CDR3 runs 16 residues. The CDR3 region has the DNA TGTGCCAGTAGTATAGTAGCGGGAGCATACGCCGGGGAGCTGTTTTTT. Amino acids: CASSIVAGAYAGELFF.

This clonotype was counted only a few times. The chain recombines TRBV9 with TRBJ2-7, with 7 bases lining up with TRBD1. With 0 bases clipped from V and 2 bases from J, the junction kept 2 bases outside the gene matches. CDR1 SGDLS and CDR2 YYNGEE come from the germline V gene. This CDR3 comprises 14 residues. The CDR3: CASSVETGAYEQYF. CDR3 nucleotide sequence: TGTGCCAGCAGCGTAGAAACAGGGGCCTACGAGCAGTACTTC.

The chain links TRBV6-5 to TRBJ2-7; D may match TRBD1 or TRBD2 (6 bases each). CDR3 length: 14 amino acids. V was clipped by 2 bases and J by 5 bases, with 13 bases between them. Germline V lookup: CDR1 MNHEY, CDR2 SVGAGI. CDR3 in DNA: TGTGCCAGCAGTTACGGGGGGCGGTCGGACGAGCAGTACTTC. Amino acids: CASSYGGRSDEQYF.

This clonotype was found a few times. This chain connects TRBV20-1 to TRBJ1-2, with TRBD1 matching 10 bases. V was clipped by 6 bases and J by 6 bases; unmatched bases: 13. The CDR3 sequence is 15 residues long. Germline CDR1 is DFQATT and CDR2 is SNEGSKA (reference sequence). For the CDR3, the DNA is TGCAGTGCACCCCGGACAGGGGGACGAGGGGATGGCTACACCTTC. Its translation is CSAPRTGGRGDGYTF.

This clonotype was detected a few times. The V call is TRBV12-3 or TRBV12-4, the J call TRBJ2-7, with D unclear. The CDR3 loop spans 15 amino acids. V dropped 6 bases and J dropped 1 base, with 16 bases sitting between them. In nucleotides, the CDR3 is TGTGCCAGCAGCCCATCGAATGGACGGTCCTACGAGCAGTACTTC. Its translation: CASSPSNGRSYEQYF.

As DNA, the CDR3 is TGCGCCAGCAGCCCCTGGACCTCCTACGAGCAGTACTTC. Translated, it gives CASSPWTSYEQYF. The V gene is TRBV5-1, the J gene TRBJ2-7; D uncertain. This CDR3 has 13 residues. The germline V gene encodes CDR1 SGHRS and CDR2 YFSETQ. Trimming left V 4 bases short and J 0 bases short, with 8 bases between.

DNA of the CDR3: TGTGCCAGCTCATTCCACAGGGTGACAGATACGCAGTATTTT. It codes for CASSFHRVTDTQYF. The rearrangement joins TRBV18 to TRBJ2-3; D is possibly TRBD1 (6 bases). The V and J ends lost 5 bases and 3 bases respectively, with 12 bases between them. CDR3 length equals 14 residues. The V gene's germline CDR1 is KGHSH and CDR2 LQKENI.

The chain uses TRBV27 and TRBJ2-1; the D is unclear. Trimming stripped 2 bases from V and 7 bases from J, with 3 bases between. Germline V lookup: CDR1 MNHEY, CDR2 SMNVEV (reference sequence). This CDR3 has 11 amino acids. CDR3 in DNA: TGTGCCAGCAGTTTAGGTAATGAGCAGTTCTTC. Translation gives CASSLGNEQFF.

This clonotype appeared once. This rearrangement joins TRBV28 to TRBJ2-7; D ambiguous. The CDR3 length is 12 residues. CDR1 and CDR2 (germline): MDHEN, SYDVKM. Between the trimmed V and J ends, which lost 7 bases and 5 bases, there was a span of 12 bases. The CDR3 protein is CASTERLHEQYF. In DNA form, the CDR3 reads TGTGCCAGCACGGAAAGGCTCCACGAGCAGTACTTC.

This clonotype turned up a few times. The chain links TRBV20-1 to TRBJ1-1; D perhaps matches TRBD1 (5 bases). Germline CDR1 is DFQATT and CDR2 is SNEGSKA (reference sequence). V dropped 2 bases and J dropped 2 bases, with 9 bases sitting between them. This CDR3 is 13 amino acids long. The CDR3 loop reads CSARRDRNTEAFF. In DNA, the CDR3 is TGCAGTGCTAGAAGAGACAGAAACACTGAAGCTTTCTTT.

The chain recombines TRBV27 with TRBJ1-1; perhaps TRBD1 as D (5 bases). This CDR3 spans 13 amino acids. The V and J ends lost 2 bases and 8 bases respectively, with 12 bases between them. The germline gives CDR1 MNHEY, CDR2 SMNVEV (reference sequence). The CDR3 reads CASSLAAGNEAFF. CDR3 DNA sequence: TGTGCCAGCAGTTTAGCAGCAGGGAACGAAGCTTTCTTT.

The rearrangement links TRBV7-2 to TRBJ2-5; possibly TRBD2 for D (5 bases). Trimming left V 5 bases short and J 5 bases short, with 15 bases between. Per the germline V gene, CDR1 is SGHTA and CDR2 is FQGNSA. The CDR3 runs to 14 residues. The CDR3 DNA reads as TGTGCCAGCAGCGAAACTAGATCCGGTGAGACCCAGTACTTC. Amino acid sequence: CASSETRSGETQYF.

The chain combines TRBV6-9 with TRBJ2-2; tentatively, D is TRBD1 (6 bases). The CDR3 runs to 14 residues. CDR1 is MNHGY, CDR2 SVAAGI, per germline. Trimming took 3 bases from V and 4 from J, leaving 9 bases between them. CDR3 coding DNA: TGTGCCAGCAGTTACAGGGGTGTCACCGGGGAGCTGTTTTTT. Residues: CASSYRGVTGELFF.

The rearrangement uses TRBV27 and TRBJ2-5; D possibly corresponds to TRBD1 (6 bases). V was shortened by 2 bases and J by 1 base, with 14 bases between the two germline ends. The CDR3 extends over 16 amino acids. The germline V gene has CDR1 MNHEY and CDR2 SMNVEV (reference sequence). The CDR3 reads CASSLARGKGQETQYF. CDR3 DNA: TGTGCCAGCAGTTTAGCCAGGGGAAAGGGCCAAGAGACCCAGTACTTC.

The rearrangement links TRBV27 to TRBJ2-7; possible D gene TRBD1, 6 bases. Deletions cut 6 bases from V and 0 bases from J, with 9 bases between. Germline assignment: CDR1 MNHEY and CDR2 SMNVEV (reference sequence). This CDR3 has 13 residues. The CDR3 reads CASRDSNSYEQYF. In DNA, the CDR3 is TGTGCCAGCAGGGACAGCAACTCCTACGAGCAGTACTTC.

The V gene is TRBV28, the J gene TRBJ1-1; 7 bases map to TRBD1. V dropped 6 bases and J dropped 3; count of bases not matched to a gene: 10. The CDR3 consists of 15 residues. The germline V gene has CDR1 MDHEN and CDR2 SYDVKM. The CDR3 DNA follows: TGTGCCAGCAGCTTTACCCCAGGGGGATACACTGAAGCTTTCTTT. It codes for CASSFTPGGYTEAFF.

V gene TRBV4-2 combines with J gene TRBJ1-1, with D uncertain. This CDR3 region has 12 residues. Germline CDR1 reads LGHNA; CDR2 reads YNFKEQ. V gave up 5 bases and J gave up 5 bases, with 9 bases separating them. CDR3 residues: CASSFGSTEAFF. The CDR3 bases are TGTGCCAGCAGCTTCGGAAGTACTGAAGCTTTCTTT.

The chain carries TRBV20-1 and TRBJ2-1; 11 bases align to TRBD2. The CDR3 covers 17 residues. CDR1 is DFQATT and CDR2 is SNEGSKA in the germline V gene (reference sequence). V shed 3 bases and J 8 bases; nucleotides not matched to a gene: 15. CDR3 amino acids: CSASRLAGGRNGDEQFF. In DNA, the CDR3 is TGCAGTGCTAGTCGGCTAGCGGGAGGACGTAATGGGGATGAGCAGTTCTTC.

The CDR3 DNA reads as TGTGCCAGCAGCCCGCAACGGCAGCCCCAGCATTTT. The encoded protein is CASSPQRQPQHF. The chain is built from TRBV28 and TRBJ1-5; D remains ambiguous. The V end lost 6 bases, the J end lost 7 bases, and 10 bases lay between the germline ends. The germline CDR1 and CDR2 sequences are MDHEN and SYDVKM. The CDR3 length is 12 residues.

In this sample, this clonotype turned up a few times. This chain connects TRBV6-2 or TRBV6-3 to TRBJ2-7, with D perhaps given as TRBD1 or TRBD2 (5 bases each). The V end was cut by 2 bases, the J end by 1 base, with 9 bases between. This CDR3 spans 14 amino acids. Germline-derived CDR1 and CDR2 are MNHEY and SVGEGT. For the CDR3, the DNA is TGTGCCAGCAGTTACGGTGGGGGATCCTACGAGCAGTACTTC. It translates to CASSYGGGSYEQYF.

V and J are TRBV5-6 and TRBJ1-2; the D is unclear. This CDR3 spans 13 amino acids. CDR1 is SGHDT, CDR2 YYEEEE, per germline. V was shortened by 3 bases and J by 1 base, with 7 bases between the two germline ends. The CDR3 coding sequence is TGTGCCAGCAGCTCCTTCTATAACTATGGCTACACCTTC. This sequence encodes CASSSFYNYGYTF.

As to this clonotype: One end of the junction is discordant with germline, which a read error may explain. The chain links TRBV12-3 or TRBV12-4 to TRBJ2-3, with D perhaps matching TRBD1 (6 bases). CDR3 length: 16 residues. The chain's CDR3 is CASSLGSRGTRYEQDF. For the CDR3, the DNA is TGTGCCAGCAGTTTAGGCAGTAGGGGGACCCGCTACGAGCAGGACTTC.

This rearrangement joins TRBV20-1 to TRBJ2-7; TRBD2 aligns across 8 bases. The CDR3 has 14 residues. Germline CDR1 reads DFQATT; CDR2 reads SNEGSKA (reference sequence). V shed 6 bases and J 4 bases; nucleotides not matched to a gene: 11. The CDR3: CSATGRAGVYEQYF. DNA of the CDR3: TGCAGTGCCACAGGCCGAGCGGGAGTTTACGAGCAGTACTTC.